Shown below are 19 T cell receptor beta chains from a single sample sequenced in a study of response to subunit inactivated influenza vaccine. TCRdb itself ran the RT-PCR reads through MiXCR, one entry per CDR3 protein. The sample has over 150,000 distinct CDR3 sequences, roughly an eighth seen once. The specimen was CD8+ T cells sorted from PBMCs, collected roughly 5 days after vaccination. These receptors were taken from a man between 50 and 59 years old who received an inactivated influenza vaccine.

This clonotype has a handful of counts. The chain couples TRBV12-3 or TRBV12-4 to TRBJ1-2; 8 positions agree with TRBD1. The CDR3 extends over 14 amino acids. V shed 7 bases and J 4 bases; nucleotides not matched to a gene: 8. CDR3: CASTTGTGLYGYTF. CDR3 DNA: TGTGCCAGCACTACCGGGACAGGCCTCTATGGCTACACCTTC.

This chain joins TRBV14 and TRBJ2-7, with 8 bases matching TRBD1. CDR3 length equals 14 residues. With 6 bases clipped from V and 2 bases from J, the junction kept 6 bases outside the gene matches. Germline lookup yields CDR1 SGHDN and CDR2 FVKESK. CDR3 region: CASRLGQGPYEQYF. The CDR3 DNA reads as TGTGCCAGCAGACTTGGACAGGGCCCCTACGAGCAGTACTTC.

In its sample, this clonotype was seen a few times. The genes are TRBV5-1 and TRBJ2-3, with D perhaps TRBD1 (5 bases). The length of the CDR3 is 14 residues. V was trimmed by 1 base and J by 5 bases, leaving 11 bases between them. The germline V gene encodes CDR1 SGHRS and CDR2 YFSETQ. CDR3 DNA: TGCGCCAGCAGCTTGCTCAGGGTAGAAGATACGCAGTATTTT. This gives the protein CASSLLRVEDTQYF.

The chain is built from TRBV6-6 and TRBJ1-2; D call uncertain. CDR3 length: 12 amino acids. Trimming left V 8 bases short and J 8 bases short, with 15 bases between. CDR1 MNHNY and CDR2 SVGAGI come from the germline V gene (reference sequence). CDR3 amino acids: CASGSILSGYTF. The CDR3, as DNA: TGTGCCAGCGGGAGTATATTGAGCGGCTACACCTTC.

The sample holds a few counts of this clonotype. J is TRBJ2-1 and V is TRBV29-1; D possibly matches TRBD1 or TRBD2 (5 bases each). Germline CDR1 and CDR2: SQVTM and ANQGSEA. The germline V and J ends were trimmed by 6 bases and 0 bases, with 24 bases remaining between them. The CDR3 consists of 18 residues. In DNA form, the CDR3 reads TGCAGCGTGCCTAATCGAGCGAGGGGTTCTAGCTCCTACAATGAGCAGTTCTTC. Protein product: CSVPNRARGSSSYNEQFF.

This clonotype was observed a few times. The chain is built from TRBV4-2 and TRBJ2-3; 11 nucleotides agree with TRBD2. Trimming cost V 3 bases and J 4 bases; bases outside gene matches: 12. The germline V gene encodes CDR1 LGHNA and CDR2 YNFKEQ. This CDR3 has 18 amino acids. CDR3 in DNA: TGTGCCAGCAGCCAGTTAGACAGTTCTAGCGGGAGGCCAGATACGCAGTATTTT. This translates into CASSQLDSSSGRPDTQYF.

With regard to this clonotype: A junction boundary mismatches the germline segment, possibly from a read error. The V and J genes are TRBV4-3 and TRBJ2-2; no clear D gene. Germline V gene sequence: CDR1 LGHNA, CDR2 YSLEER. This CDR3 spans 15 amino acids. CDR3 loop: CASSQDEVNTEELFF. CDR3 DNA: TGCGCCAGCAGCCAAGATGAAGTAAACACCGAGGAGCTGTTTTTT.

The rearrangement joins TRBV6-1 to TRBJ2-7; a weak D match, TRBD1 (6 bases). CDR1 and CDR2 from the germline V gene are MNHNS and SASEGT. V lost 7 bases and J lost 0, with 13 bases in between. CDR3 length: 14 residues. The CDR3 reads CASTIQGFSYEQYF. CDR3 coding DNA: TGTGCCAGCACTATACAGGGTTTCTCCTACGAGCAGTACTTC.

In its sample, this clonotype was seen a few times. The chain is built from TRBV11-1 and TRBJ2-1; 10 bases map to TRBD2. Germline V CDR1 and CDR2: SGHAT, FQDESV (reference sequence). CDR3 length: 18 residues. V was pared by 4 bases and J by 4 bases, with 13 bases of the junction left unmatched. The CDR3 region has the DNA TGTGCCAGCAGCTCGAGCGGGAGGGGACTAGCAGGATACAATGAGCAGTTCTTC. Its translation: CASSSSGRGLAGYNEQFF.

This clonotype showed up just a few times. For the CDR3, the DNA is TGTGCCAGCAGCTTATTGGGGGCTGAATCCTACGAGCAGTACTTC. Translating it yields CASSLLGAESYEQYF. The V call is TRBV7-8, the J call TRBJ2-7; perhaps TRBD1 as D (6 bases). CDR1 SGHVS and CDR2 FQNEAQ come from the germline V gene. The germline V and J ends were trimmed by 2 bases and 1 base, with 12 bases remaining between them. The CDR3 has 15 residues.

The rearrangement joins TRBV13 to TRBJ2-7, with TRBD1 matching over 8 bases. V lost 1 base and J lost 5; bases outside the gene matches: 10. CDR1 PRHDT and CDR2 FYEKMQ come from the germline V gene (reference sequence). This CDR3 spans 16 amino acids. CDR3 amino acids: CASSLEPTGGVHEQYF. CDR3 coding DNA: TGTGCCAGCAGCTTAGAGCCAACAGGGGGAGTCCACGAGCAGTACTTC.

This clonotype was counted between two and nine times. The chain uses TRBV20-1 and TRBJ1-3; 7 bases are a match to TRBD1. This CDR3 has 16 residues. Germline V gives CDR1 DFQATT, CDR2 SNEGSKA (reference sequence). Trimming cost V 6 bases and J 0 bases; bases outside gene matches: 11. CDR3 bases: TGCAGTGCCGAACCAGACAGGGATCTCTCTGGAAACACCATATATTTT. Its protein product is CSAEPDRDLSGNTIYF.

This clonotype has more than one count but fewer than ten. This rearrangement joins TRBV30 to TRBJ2-1; D gene unclear. Germline V gives CDR1 GTSNPN, CDR2 SVGIG (reference sequence). The CDR3 has 12 amino acids. The V end lost 0 bases, the J end lost 6 bases, and 6 bases lay between the germline ends. The CDR3 is CAWSVVGNEQFF. The DNA for the CDR3 is TGTGCCTGGAGTGTAGTGGGCAATGAGCAGTTCTTC.

V and J are TRBV9 and TRBJ2-1, with a tentative D call TRBD1 (6 bases). The CDR3 runs 15 residues. Germline V gives CDR1 SGDLS, CDR2 YYNGEE. Deletions cut 0 bases from V and 3 bases from J, with 10 bases between. The CDR3, as DNA: TGTGCCAGCAGCGTAGCACAGGGCAGCTACAATGAGCAGTTCTTC. Translated, it gives CASSVAQGSYNEQFF.

The genes are TRBV20-1 and TRBJ2-2; possible D gene TRBD1, 5 bases. V lost 3 bases to trimming and J lost 6 bases, with 20 bases between them. This CDR3 has 16 residues. Germline V lookup: CDR1 DFQATT, CDR2 SNEGSKA (reference sequence). In DNA form, the CDR3 reads TGCAGTGCTAGGGCCCTTGACAGTATTGTGCCCGGGGAGCTGTTTTTT. This gives the protein CSARALDSIVPGELFF.

This clonotype was seen a few times. The V gene is TRBV6-5, the J gene TRBJ2-7; a possible D gene is TRBD1 (6 bases). V was pared by 6 bases and J by 4 bases, with 10 bases between. Germline CDR1 reads MNHEY; CDR2 reads SVGAGI. The CDR3 spans 12 residues. In DNA form, the CDR3 reads TGTGCCAGCAGCCGCAGGGGATACGAGCAGTACTTC. Its translation: CASSRRGYEQYF.

This clonotype was counted at least ten times. This chain connects TRBV4-3 to TRBJ2-3, with 13 nucleotides matching TRBD2. The CDR3 is made up of 18 amino acids. Germline V gives CDR1 LGHNA, CDR2 YSLEER. The V gene end was trimmed by 3 bases and the J gene end by 6 bases; junction bases not matched to a gene: 12. DNA of the CDR3: TGCGCCAGCAGCCACCGCCCTCGGACTAGCGGGGGCTTGGATACGCAGTATTTT. It yields the protein CASSHRPRTSGGLDTQYF.

This clonotype was observed a handful of times. This chain joins TRBV7-8 and TRBJ2-3; D unresolved. Germline V gene data show CDR1 as SGHVS and CDR2 as FQNEAQ. V lost 3 bases and J 4 bases, leaving 17 bases between the germline ends. The length of the CDR3 is 16 residues. The CDR3 nucleotides are TGTGCCAGCAGCTTGAAGTCGGGTTTCGGCCCAGATACGCAGTATTTT. Encoded protein: CASSLKSGFGPDTQYF.

There are a few counts of this clonotype. The rearrangement joins TRBV28 to TRBJ1-2; D is unclear. Germline lookup yields CDR1 MDHEN and CDR2 SYDVKM. The CDR3 totals 11 residues. The V gene lost 6 bases and the J gene lost 7 bases, with 9 bases spanning the gap. The CDR3 DNA sequence: TGTGCCAGCAGGAAGGGTATTGGCTACACCTTC. Its translation: CASRKGIGYTF.